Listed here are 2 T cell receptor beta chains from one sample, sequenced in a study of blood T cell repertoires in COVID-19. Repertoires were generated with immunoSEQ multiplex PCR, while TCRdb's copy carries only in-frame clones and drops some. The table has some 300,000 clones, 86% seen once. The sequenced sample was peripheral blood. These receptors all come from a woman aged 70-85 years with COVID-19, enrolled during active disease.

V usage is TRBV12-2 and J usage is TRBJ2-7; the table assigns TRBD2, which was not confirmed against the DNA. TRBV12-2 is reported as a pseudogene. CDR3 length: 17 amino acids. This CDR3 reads CASRSGGLRRLTYEQYF. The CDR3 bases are TGTGCAAGTCGCTCCGGGGGACTCCGAAGACTAACCTACGAGCAGTACTTC.

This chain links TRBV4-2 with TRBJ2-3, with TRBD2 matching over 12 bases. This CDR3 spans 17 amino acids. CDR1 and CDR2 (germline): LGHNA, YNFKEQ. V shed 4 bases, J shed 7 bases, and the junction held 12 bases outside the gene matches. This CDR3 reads CASSPVGASGGVNTQYF. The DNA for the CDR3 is TGTGCCAGCAGCCCCGTTGGAGCTAGCGGGGGGGTGAATACGCAGTATTTT.